These T cell receptor beta chains were read from a single sample in a study of CD8+ T cells in alopecia areata. The protocol was immunoSEQ multiplex PCR, while the TCRdb copy is restricted to in-frame clones and leaves out a portion. The table includes some 160,000 clones, 55% to 75% detected once. The sequenced sample was CD4+ T cells sorted from blood, obtained at week 4, from a patient treated with tofacitinib. These receptors came from a human donor with alopecia areata. The CDR3 runs from the conserved cysteine through the conserved F or W. Fields, in order: V gene, clone size, D gene, J gene, CDR3 DNA, CDR3 protein. D genes are given only for firm matches. Where a row states a size, it is once, few, many or the class of an expanded clone; other rows omit it.

TRBV4-2	.	.	TRBJ1-1	TGTGCCAGCAGCCAAGGTCGGACAGACGAAGCTTTCTTT	CASSQGRTDEAFF
TRBV7-2	.	TRBD1	TRBJ2-5	TGTGCCAGCAGCGGCCAGACAGGGTGGGGGGAGACCCAGTACTTC	CASSGQTGWGETQYF
TRBV19	.	.	TRBJ1-5	TGTGCCAGTAGTTCTTTAGTGGGCACAGGCAATTCCCAGCATTTT	CASSSLVGTGNSQHF
TRBV13	.	.	TRBJ2-5	TGTGCCACTAGGGGAGATGGTGAGACCCAGTACTTC	CATRGDGETQYF
TRBV9	.	.	TRBJ2-2	TGTGCCAGCAGCGTAGGCCCGGAACAGGGACGGGGGAACACCGGGGAGCTGTTTTTT	CASSVGPEQGRGNTGELFF
TRBV25-1	few	TRBD2	TRBJ2-7	TGTGCCAGCAGCATCGGCGGGGGGTACTACGAGCAGTACTTC	CASSIGGGYYEQYF
TRBV29-1	.	.	TRBJ2-7	TGCAGCGTTGCGGGCAGCTCCTACGAGCAGTACTTC	CSVAGSSYEQYF
TRBV7-9	.	.	TRBJ1-5	TGTGCCAGCAGTTCCGGGAGCAATCAGCCCCAGCATTTT	CASSSGSNQPQHF
TRBV29-1	few	TRBD1	TRBJ2-6	TGCAGCGTCGTACCGGGACAGGAGGATTCTGGGGCCAACGTCCTGACTTTC	CSVVPGQEDSGANVLTF
TRBV30	.	.	TRBJ1-2	TGTGCCTGGAGTGAGCCGGGCGAAGGGACCTATGGCTACACCTTC	CAWSEPGEGTYGYTF
TRBV30	.	.	TRBJ2-5	TGTGCCTGGAGTGTGGGGCCAGAGACCCAGTACTTC	CAWSVGPETQYF
TRBV13	few	.	TRBJ1-6	TGTGCCAGCAGCCCGGGACTGCTGAATTCACCCCTCCACTTT	CASSPGLLNSPLHF
TRBV5-1	.	.	TRBJ2-2	TGCGCCAGCAGCGGTCGGGTGAGCAGGACGAACACCGGGGAGCTGTTTTTT	CASSGRVSRTNTGELFF
TRBV30	.	.	TRBJ1-2	TGTGCCTGGGCCGCCGCTAACTATGGCTACACCTTC	CAWAAANYGYTF
TRBV30	.	.	TRBJ1-5	TGTGCCTGGAAACAGGTCGACAATCAGCCCCAGCATTTT	CAWKQVDNQPQHF
TRBV5-4	.	.	TRBJ2-5	TGTGCCAGCAGCTTGCTGGGTCGGGAGACCCAGTACTTC	CASSLLGRETQYF
TRBV2	.	.	TRBJ1-6	TGTGCCAGCAGACAGGGTGGCCAATATGATAATTCACCCCTCCACTTT	CASRQGGQYDNSPLHF
TRBV5-1	few	.	TRBJ2-5	TGCGCCAGCAGCTTGGAGGGGGAGACCCAGTACTTC	CASSLEGETQYF
TRBV11-2	.	TRBD1	TRBJ2-7	TGTGCCAGCAGCCCCAGGACAGGGAACTACGAGCAGTACTTC	CASSPRTGNYEQYF
TRBV30	.	TRBD1	TRBJ1-1	TGTGCCTGGAGGCGGACAGGGACTGAAGCTTTCTTT	CAWRRTGTEAFF
TRBV7-9	.	.	TRBJ2-7	TGTGCCAGCAGCAGAGGTTACGAGCAGTACTTC	CASSRGYEQYF
TRBV27	.	TRBD2	TRBJ2-7	TGTGCCAGCACTCAGCGGGGGGAGCAGTACTTC	CASTQRGEQYF
TRBV6-1	few	.	TRBJ2-1	TGTGCCAGCAGTGAAGGGTGGACAGTTCGGGGGCAGTTCTTC	CASSEGWTVRGQFF
TRBV5-6	.	.	TRBJ2-5	TGTGCCAGCAGCCCAAGGGACACCAAAGAGACCCAGTACTTC	CASSPRDTKETQYF
TRBV4-3	.	.	TRBJ1-2	TGCGCCAGCAGCCAAGAGTACGGCGTGTCATATGGCTACACCTTC	CASSQEYGVSYGYTF
TRBV15	.	.	TRBJ2-7	TGTGCCACCAGCGATCGGGACCTCTCCTACGAGCAGTACTTC	CATSDRDLSYEQYF
TRBV19	.	TRBD2	TRBJ2-5	TGTGCCAGCATGAGGCTAGCGGGGCCACAAGAGACCCAGTACTTC	CASMRLAGPQETQYF
TRBV29-1	.	.	TRBJ2-5	TGCAGCGTTGTCGAGGGGGGAGAGACCCAGTACTTC	CSVVEGGETQYF
TRBV30	.	.	TRBJ2-6	TGTGCCTGGAGTGGAACTTCTGGGGCCAACGTCCTGACTTTC	CAWSGTSGANVLTF
TRBV7-8	few	.	TRBJ2-7	TGTGCCAGCAGCCAACGGGCCTACGAGCAGTACTTC	CASSQRAYEQYF
TRBV15	.	.	TRBJ2-7	TGTGCCACTGCAGGGTGGGGCCGCGAGCAGTACTTC	CATAGWGREQYF
TRBV29-1	few	.	TRBJ2-5	TGCAGCGTTGTCCTCCCTCAAGAGACCCAGTACTTC	CSVVLPQETQYF
TRBV9	few	TRBD1	TRBJ2-5	TGTGCCAGCAGCCCCTCGTGGGACAGACAAGAGACCCAGTACTTC	CASSPSWDRQETQYF
TRBV5-6	few	.	TRBJ1-5	TGTGCCAGCAGCTTGGGAGGGTGGGGCAATCAGCCCCAGCATTTT	CASSLGGWGNQPQHF
TRBV27	.	.	TRBJ2-2	TGTGCCAGCAGTTTGAAGGCGGACACCGGGGAGCTGTTTTTT	CASSLKADTGELFF
TRBV29-1	.	TRBD1	TRBJ1-4	TGCAGCGTATCAGACAGGGCCCTAGAAAAACTGTTTTTT	CSVSDRALEKLFF
TRBV7-9	few	TRBD1	TRBJ1-5	TGTGCCAGCAGCTTTGGGACAGGCATGAATCAGCCCCAGCATTTT	CASSFGTGMNQPQHF
TRBV29-1	.	.	TRBJ1-1	TGCAGCGTTGCAAGGGGGGCGAACACTGAAGCTTTCTTT	CSVARGANTEAFF
TRBV6-5	.	.	TRBJ1-5	TGTGCCAGCAGTCTAGGAGTTTCACAGCCCCAGCATTTT	CASSLGVSQPQHF
TRBV7-2	few	.	TRBJ2-2	TGTGCCAGCAGCCTGGGCTGGGCGGGCCAAAACACCGGGGAGCTGTTTTTT	CASSLGWAGQNTGELFF
TRBV20-1	few	.	TRBJ2-5	TGCAGTGCACGGCTCCAAGAGACCCAGTACTTC	CSARLQETQYF
TRBV9	.	TRBD1	TRBJ2-1	TGTGCCAGCAGCTCCCCCTTCGGGCAGGGGGCGATGCAGTTCTTC	CASSSPFGQGAMQFF